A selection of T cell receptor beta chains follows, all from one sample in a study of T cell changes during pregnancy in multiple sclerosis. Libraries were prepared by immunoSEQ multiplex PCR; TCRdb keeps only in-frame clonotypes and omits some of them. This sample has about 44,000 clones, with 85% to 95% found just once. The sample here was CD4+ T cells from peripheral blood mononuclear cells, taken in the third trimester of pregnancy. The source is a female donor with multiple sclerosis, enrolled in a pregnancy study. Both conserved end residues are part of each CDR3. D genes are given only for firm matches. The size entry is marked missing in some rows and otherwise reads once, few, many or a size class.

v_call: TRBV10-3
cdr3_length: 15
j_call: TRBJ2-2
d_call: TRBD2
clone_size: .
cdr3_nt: TGTGCCATCAGTCGTCTCCTAGCGGGTTCCGGGGAGCTGTTTTTT
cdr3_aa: CAISRLLAGSGELFF

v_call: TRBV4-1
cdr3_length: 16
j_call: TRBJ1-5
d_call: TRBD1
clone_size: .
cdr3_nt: TGCGCCAGCAGCCCCAGACAGGGGGGGGGCAATCAGCCCCAGCATTTT
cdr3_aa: CASSPRQGGGNQPQHF

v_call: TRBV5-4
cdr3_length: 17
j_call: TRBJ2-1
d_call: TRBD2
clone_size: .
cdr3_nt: TGTGCCAGCAGCCCCGCTGGTGGGCGGGAGGGCCAACGTGAGCAGTTCTTC
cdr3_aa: CASSPAGGREGQREQFF

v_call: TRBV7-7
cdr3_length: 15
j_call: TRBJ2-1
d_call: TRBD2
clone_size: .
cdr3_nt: TGTGCTAGCAGACCGCTAGCGGGAGCATCCTATGAGCAGTTCTTC
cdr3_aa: CASRPLAGASYEQFF

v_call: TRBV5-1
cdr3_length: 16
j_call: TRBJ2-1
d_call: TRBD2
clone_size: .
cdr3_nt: TGCGCCAGCAGCTTGACTAGCGGGTCTTCCTACAATGAGCAGTTCTTC
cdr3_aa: CASSLTSGSSYNEQFF

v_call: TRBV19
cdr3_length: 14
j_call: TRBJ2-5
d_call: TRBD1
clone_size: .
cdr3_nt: TGTGCCAGTACTCAGACAGGGGGAGGAAAGACCCAGTACTTC
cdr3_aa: CASTQTGGGKTQYF

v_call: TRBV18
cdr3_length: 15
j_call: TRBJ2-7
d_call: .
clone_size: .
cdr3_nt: TGTGCCAGCTCACCACCTGGGGCTGCCGGGCACGAGCAGTACTTC
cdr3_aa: CASSPPGAAGHEQYF

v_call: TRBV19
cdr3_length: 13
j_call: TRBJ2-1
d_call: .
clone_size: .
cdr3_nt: TGTGCCAGTAGTACCTTAACTAGAGATGAGCAGTTCTTC
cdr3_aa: CASSTLTRDEQFF

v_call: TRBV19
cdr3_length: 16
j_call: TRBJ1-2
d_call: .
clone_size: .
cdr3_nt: TGTGCCAGTAGCCCCGGGTTCGGGGGGGCTCTATCTGGCTACACCTTC
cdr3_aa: CASSPGFGGALSGYTF

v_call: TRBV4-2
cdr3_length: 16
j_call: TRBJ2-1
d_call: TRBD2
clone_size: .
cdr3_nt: TGTGCCAGCAGCCAACTCTGGGGGGGAGATGAGGGTGAGCAGTTCTTC
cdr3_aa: CASSQLWGGDEGEQFF

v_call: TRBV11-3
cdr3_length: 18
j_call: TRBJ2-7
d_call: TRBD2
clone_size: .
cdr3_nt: TGTGCCAGCAGCCGGTTTAGGACTAGCGGGGTAAGGGGCTACGAGCAGTACTTC
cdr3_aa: CASSRFRTSGVRGYEQYF

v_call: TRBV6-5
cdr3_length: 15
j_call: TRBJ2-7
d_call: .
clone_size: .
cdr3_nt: TGTGCCAGCAGTTACTCGAGCAGGGGTAGTCACGAGCAGTACTTC
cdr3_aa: CASSYSSRGSHEQYF

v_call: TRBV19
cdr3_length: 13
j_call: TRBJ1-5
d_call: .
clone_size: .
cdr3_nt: TGTGCCAGTAGTGTGGACAAGAATCAGCCCCAGCATTTT
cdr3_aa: CASSVDKNQPQHF

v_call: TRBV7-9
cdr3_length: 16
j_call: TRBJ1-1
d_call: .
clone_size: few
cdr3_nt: TGTGCCAGCAGCTTTGGGAGGGATGGGGTCAGGACTGAAGCTTTCTTT
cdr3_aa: CASSFGRDGVRTEAFF

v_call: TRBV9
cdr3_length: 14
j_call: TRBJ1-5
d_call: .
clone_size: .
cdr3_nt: TGTGCCAGCAGCTCCCGACAGGCCGATTCGCCCCAGCATTTT
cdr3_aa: CASSSRQADSPQHF

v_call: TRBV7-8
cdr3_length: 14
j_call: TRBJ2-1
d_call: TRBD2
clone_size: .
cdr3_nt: TGTGCCAGCAGCTACGGGACTAGCACCAATGAGCAGTTCTTC
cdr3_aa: CASSYGTSTNEQFF

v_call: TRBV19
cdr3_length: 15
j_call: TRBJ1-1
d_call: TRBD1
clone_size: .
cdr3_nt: TGTGCCAGTACTACAACCGGGACAGCTAACACTGAAGCTTTCTTT
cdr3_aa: CASTTTGTANTEAFF

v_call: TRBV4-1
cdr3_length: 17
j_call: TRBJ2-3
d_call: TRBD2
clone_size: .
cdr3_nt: TGCGCCAGCAGCCAAGACGCGCAAGCGGGAGTAACAGATACGCAGTATTTT
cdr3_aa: CASSQDAQAGVTDTQYF

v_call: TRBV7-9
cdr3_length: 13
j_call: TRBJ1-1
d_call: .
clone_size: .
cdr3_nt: TGTGCCAGCAGTTATGACAGCGACCGTGAAGCTTTCTTT
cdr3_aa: CASSYDSDREAFF

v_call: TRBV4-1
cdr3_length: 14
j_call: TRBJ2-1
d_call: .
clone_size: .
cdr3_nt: TGCGCCAGCAGCCAAGAGGGGGGTTACAATGAGCAGTTCTTC
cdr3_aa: CASSQEGGYNEQFF

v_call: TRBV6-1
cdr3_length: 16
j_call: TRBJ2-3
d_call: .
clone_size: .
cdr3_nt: TGTGCCAGCAGTGCCAGGGGTATGTCCAGCACAGATACGCAGTATTTT
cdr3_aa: CASSARGMSSTDTQYF

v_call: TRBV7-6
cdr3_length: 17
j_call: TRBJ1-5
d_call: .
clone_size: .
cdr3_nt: TGTGCCAGCAGCTCGGACAGTGGGGAAGTGCGGAATCAGCCCCAGCATTTT
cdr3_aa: CASSSDSGEVRNQPQHF

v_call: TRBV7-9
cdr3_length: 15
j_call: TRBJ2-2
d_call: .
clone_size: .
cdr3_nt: TGTGCCAGCAGTCTAGCGCCAACGAACACCGGGGAGCTGTTTTTT
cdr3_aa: CASSLAPTNTGELFF

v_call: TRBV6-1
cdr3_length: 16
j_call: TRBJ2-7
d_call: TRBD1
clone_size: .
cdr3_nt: TGTGCCAGCAGTGAAGGACAGGGTTGGGATGTATACGAGCAGTACTTC
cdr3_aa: CASSEGQGWDVYEQYF

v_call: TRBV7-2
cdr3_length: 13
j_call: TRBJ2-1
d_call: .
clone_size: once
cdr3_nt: TGTGCCAGCAGCCGGACTGTTTACAATGAGCAGTTCTTC
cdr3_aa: CASSRTVYNEQFF

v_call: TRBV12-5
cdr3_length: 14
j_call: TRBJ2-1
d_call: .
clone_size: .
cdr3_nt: TGTGCTAGTGGTTTATCCGGGAGCCCGGATGAGCAGTTCTTC
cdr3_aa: CASGLSGSPDEQFF

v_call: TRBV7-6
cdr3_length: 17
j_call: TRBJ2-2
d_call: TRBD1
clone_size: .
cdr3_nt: TGTGCCAGCAGCTTAGCGCCGACAGGGGGCGAGGGCGGGGAGCTGTTTTTT
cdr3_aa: CASSLAPTGGEGGELFF

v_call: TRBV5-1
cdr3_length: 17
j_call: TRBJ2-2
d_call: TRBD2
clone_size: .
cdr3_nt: TGCGCCAGCAGCGGGACTAGCGGGAGGGTGAACACCGGGGAGCTGTTTTTT
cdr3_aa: CASSGTSGRVNTGELFF

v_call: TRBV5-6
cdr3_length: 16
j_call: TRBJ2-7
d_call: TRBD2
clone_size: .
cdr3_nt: TGTGCCAGCAGCTCGGCCGGGACTAGATCTTTGAACGAGCAGTACTTC
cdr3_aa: CASSSAGTRSLNEQYF

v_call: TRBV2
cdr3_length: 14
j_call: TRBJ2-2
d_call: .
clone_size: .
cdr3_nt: TGTGCCAGCAGACCGTCCTCTACCACCGGGGAGCTGTTTTTT
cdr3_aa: CASRPSSTTGELFF

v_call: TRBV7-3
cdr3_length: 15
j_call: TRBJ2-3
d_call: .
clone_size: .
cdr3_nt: TGTGCCAGCAGTCGGGCTAGCGCTCGCACAGATACGCAGTATTTT
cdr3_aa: CASSRASARTDTQYF

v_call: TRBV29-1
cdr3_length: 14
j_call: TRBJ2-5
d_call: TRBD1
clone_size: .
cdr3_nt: TGCAGCGTGAGTGGACAGGGGCGCCAAGAGACCCAGTACTTC
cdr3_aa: CSVSGQGRQETQYF

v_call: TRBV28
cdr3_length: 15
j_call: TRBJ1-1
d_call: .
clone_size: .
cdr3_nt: TGTGCCAGCAGTTTAGGGACACGCGGGAACACTGAAGCTTTCTTT
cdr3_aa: CASSLGTRGNTEAFF

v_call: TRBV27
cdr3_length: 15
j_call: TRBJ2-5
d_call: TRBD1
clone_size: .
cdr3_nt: TGTGCCAGCAGTGCGCGACAGGGGGCCTGGGAGACCCAGTACTTC
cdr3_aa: CASSARQGAWETQYF

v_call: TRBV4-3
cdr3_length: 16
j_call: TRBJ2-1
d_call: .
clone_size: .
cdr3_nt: TGCGCCAGCAGCCAGGGGGGAACCCGGATCTACAATGAGCAGTTCTTC
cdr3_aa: CASSQGGTRIYNEQFF

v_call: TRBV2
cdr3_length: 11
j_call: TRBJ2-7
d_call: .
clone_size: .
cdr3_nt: TGTGCCAGCACCACAGGATCCGAGCAGTACTTC
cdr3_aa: CASTTGSEQYF

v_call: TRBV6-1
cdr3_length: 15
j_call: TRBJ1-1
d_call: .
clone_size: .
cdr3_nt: TGTGCCAGCAGCCTGGGCGGACTTATGAACACTGAAGCTTTCTTT
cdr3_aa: CASSLGGLMNTEAFF

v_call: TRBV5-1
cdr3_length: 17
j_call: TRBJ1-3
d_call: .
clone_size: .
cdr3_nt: TGCGCCAGCAGCTTGGAACGTCTGGCTTGGTCTGGAAACACCATATATTTT
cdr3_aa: CASSLERLAWSGNTIYF

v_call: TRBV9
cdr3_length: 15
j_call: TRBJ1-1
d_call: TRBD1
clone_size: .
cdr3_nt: TGTGCCAGCAGCGCCGCGGGACAGGGGAGGACTGAAGCTTTCTTT
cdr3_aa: CASSAAGQGRTEAFF

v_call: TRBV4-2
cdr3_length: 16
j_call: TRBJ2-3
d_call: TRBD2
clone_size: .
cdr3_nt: TGTGCCAGCAGCCAAATGGCTAGCGGGCGCACAGATACGCAGTATTTT
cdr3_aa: CASSQMASGRTDTQYF

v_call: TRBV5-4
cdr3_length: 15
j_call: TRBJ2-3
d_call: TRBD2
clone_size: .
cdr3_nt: TGTGCCAGCAGCGGATATGGCGGGAGGACAGATACGCAGTATTTT
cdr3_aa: CASSGYGGRTDTQYF

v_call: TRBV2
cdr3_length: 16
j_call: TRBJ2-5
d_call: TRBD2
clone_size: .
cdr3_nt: TGTGCCAGCAGTGTTTTACTAGCGGGGAGGGGGGAGACCCAGTACTTC
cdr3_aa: CASSVLLAGRGETQYF

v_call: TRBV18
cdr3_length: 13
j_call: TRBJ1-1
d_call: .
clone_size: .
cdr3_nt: TGTGCCAGCTCACGGGGGCCTAGAACGGAAGCTTTCTTT
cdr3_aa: CASSRGPRTEAFF

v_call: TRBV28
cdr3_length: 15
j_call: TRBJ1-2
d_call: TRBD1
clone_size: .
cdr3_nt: TGTGCCAGCAGTTCCACCTCGGGACAGAGGGATGGCTACACCTTC
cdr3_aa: CASSSTSGQRDGYTF

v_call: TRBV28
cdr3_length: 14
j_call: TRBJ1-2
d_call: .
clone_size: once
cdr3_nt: TGTGCCAGCAGTTTCGTCCGAGATTACTATGGCTACACCTTC
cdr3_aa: CASSFVRDYYGYTF

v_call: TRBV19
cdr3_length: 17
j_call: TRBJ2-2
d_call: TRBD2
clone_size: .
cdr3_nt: TGTGCCAGTAGTATCCGGGCGACTAGCGGGAGTTCCGGGGAGCTGTTTTTT
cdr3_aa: CASSIRATSGSSGELFF

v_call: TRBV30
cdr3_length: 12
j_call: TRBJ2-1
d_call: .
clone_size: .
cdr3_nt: TGTGCCTGGAGCGCAATAGTGAATGAGCAGTTCTTC
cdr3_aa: CAWSAIVNEQFF

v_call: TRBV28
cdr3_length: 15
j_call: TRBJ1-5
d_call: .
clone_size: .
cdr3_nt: TGTGCCAGCAGTTTGGAGATGAGGGGCAATCAGCCCCAGCATTTT
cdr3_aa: CASSLEMRGNQPQHF

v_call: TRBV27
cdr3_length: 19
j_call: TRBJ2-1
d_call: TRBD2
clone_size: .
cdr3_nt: TGTGCCAGCAGTTATAAGGGACTAGTTTTGATGGGGTCCTACAATGAGCAGTTCTTC
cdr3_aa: CASSYKGLVLMGSYNEQFF

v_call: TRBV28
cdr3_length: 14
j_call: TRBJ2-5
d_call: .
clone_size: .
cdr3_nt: TGTGCCAGCAGTTTGGAGGGTCGGGGAAAGACCCAGTACTTC
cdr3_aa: CASSLEGRGKTQYF

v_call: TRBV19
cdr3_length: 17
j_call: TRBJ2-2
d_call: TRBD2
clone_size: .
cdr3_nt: TGTGCCAGTAGTATAAGGGCTAGCGGGACGAACACCGGGGAGCTGTTTTTT
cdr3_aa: CASSIRASGTNTGELFF

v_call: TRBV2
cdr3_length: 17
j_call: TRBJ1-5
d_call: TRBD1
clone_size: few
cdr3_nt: TGTGCCAGCAGGCCGGGAATGACAGGGGTCCTTAATCAGCCCCAGCATTTT
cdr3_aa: CASRPGMTGVLNQPQHF

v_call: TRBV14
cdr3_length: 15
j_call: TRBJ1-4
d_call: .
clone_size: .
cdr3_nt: TGTGCCAGCAGCCAAGACAGGACAAATAATGAAAAACTGTTTTTT
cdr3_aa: CASSQDRTNNEKLFF